These 19 T cell receptor beta chains came from one sample sequenced in a study of blood T cells in healthy people across ages. Next came a second PCR, run for about 7 to 12 cycles, which used a sample-barcoded 5' primer along with a J-beta primer mix. TCRdb used MiXCR to reprocess the 5' RACE reads, holding one entry per CDR3 protein. The sample records about 1.1 million distinct CDR3 sequences, roughly two fifths being singletons. The sample taken for sequencing was blood. These receptors were taken from a man between 18 and 35 years old in good health.

V and J are TRBV3-1 and TRBJ2-5; D remains unclear. CDR1 LGHDT and CDR2 YNNKEL come from the germline V gene (reference sequence). CDR3 length: 15 amino acids. V was trimmed by 6 bases and J by 2 bases, leaving 16 bases between them. CDR3 coding DNA: TGTGCCAGCAGACCCTTCGGTCAGAAACAAGAGACCCAGTACTTC. This translates into CASRPFGQKQETQYF.

This clonotype was counted between two and nine times. V and J are TRBV7-3 and TRBJ1-1, with no clear D. The V and J ends lost 5 bases and 1 base respectively, with 8 bases between them. Germline-derived CDR1 and CDR2 are SGHTA and FQGTGA. CDR3 length: 13 residues. CDR3 DNA sequence: TGTGCCAGCAGCCTGTGGAAGAACACTGAAGCTTTCTTT. Encoded protein: CASSLWKNTEAFF.

The rearrangement uses TRBV2 and TRBJ1-2; 9 bases line up with TRBD1. Trimming removed 4 bases from V and 8 bases from J; junction bases left unmatched: 11. The length of the CDR3 is 15 residues. CDR1 and CDR2 from the germline V gene are SNHLY and FYNNEI. The DNA for the CDR3 is TGTGCCAGCAGTGTATTACAGGGGGCCCCTCAGGGCTACACCTTC. Its protein is CASSVLQGAPQGYTF. Full variable domain (remainder filled in from reference TRBV2 and TRBJ1-2): EPEVTQTPSHQVTQMGQEVILRCVPISNHLYFYWYRQILGQKVEFLVSFYNNEISEKSEIFDDQFSVERPDGSNFTLKIRSTKLEDSAMYFCASSVLQGAPQGYTFGSGTRLTVV.

As to this clonotype: This may arise from a read error, as a much more abundant clone is one base away. This chain connects TRBV20-1 to TRBJ2-4; no reliable D call. This CDR3 comprises 13 residues. CDR1 is DFQATT, CDR2 SNEGSKA, per germline (reference sequence). V lost 1 base, J lost 13 bases, and 17 bases lay in between. DNA of the CDR3: TGCAGTGCTAGAGGCCCCTATTACCCTGAGCAGTACTTC. Residues: CSARGPYYPEQYF.

The rearrangement links TRBV7-2 to TRBJ1-1; 7 bases are a match to TRBD1. Germline lookup yields CDR1 SGHTA and CDR2 FQGNSA. The CDR3 length is 12 residues. Trimming at V came to 6 bases and at J to 10 bases, leaving 8 bases not matched to a gene. CDR3 residues: CASSPTGWIAFF. In DNA, the CDR3 is TGTGCCAGCAGTCCGACAGGGTGGATAGCTTTCTTT.

The rearrangement uses TRBV12-3 or TRBV12-4 and TRBJ2-3; 12 bases line up with TRBD2. The V and J ends lost 5 bases and 4 bases, in that order; junction bases with no gene match: 10. CDR3 length: 17 amino acids. In DNA form, the CDR3 reads TGTGCCAGCAGTCCGAACTCTAGCGGGGGGGCCCCAGATACGCAGTATTTT. Its protein is CASSPNSSGGAPDTQYF.

This sequence joins TRBV29-1 and TRBJ2-7, with a possible D match to TRBD2 (6 bases). Germline CDR1 and CDR2: SQVTM and ANQGSEA. The CDR3 spans 12 residues. V lost 5 bases and J lost 3, with 11 bases in between. The CDR3 bases are TGCAGCGTTTTCGACGGGGGCTACGAGCAGTACTTC. Translating gives CSVFDGGYEQYF.

The chain carries TRBV28 and TRBJ1-2; the D is unclear. CDR1 MDHEN and CDR2 SYDVKM come from the germline V gene. V shed 2 bases and J shed 0 bases, with 10 bases lying between them. This CDR3 is built from 15 residues. This chain's CDR3 is CASSLVGPANYGYTF. CDR3 bases: TGTGCCAGCAGTTTAGTGGGTCCCGCTAACTATGGCTACACCTTC.

This clonotype was counted between two and nine times. The J gene is TRBJ2-1, the V gene TRBV7-2, with D perhaps matching TRBD1 (6 bases). V was cut by 3 bases and J by 8 bases, with 17 bases left in between. Germline values: CDR1 SGHTA, CDR2 FQGNSA. The CDR3 contains 15 residues. The CDR3 is CASSLGQGPFYEQFF. DNA for the CDR3: TGTGCCAGCAGCTTGGGTCAGGGGCCCTTCTATGAGCAGTTCTTC. Complete variable domain (other parts from reference TRBV7-2 and TRBJ2-1): GAGVSQSPSNKVTEKGKDVELRCDPISGHTALYWYRQSLGQGLEFLIYFQGNSAPDKSGLPSDRFSAERTGGSVSTLTIQRTQQEDSAVYLCASSLGQGPFYEQFFGPGTRLTVL.

The sample holds a few counts of this clonotype. The chain joins TRBV4-3 to TRBJ2-1, with 7 bases fitting TRBD1. CDR3 size: 16 residues. CDR1 and CDR2 (germline): LGHNA, YSLEER. The J segment lost 5 bases and the V segment lost 0 bases, leaving 7 bases of the junction unmatched. The CDR3 DNA sequence: TGCGCCAGCAGCCAAGAACCAGGGGGTCATAACAATGAGCAGTTCTTC. Translating gives CASSQEPGGHNNEQFF.

This clonotype was seen more than once but under ten times. The chain is built from TRBV7-2 and TRBJ2-4; TRBD2 agrees at 7 bases. The germline CDR1 and CDR2 sequences are SGHTA and FQGNSA. CDR3 length: 14 amino acids. Trimming removed 0 bases from V and 5 bases from J; junction bases left unmatched: 1. In nucleotides, the CDR3 is TGTGCCAGCAGCTTAGCGGGGAGGGAAAACATTCAGTACTTC. Translation: CASSLAGRENIQYF.

The chain has TRBV30 and TRBJ1-1; no firm D call. Trimming removed 3 bases from V and 5 bases from J, with 16 bases in between. CDR1 GTSNPN and CDR2 SVGIG come from the germline V gene (reference sequence). This CDR3 has 14 amino acids. The CDR3: CAWRRPGRITEAFF. CDR3 sequence (DNA): TGTGCCTGGAGGAGACCGGGGAGAATTACTGAAGCTTTCTTT.

The chain carries TRBV12-3 or TRBV12-4 and TRBJ1-6; D is undetermined. The CDR3 has 14 residues. V gave up 2 bases and J gave up 10 bases, with 12 bases separating them. CDR3 loop: CASSLMGKSSPLHF. The CDR3, as DNA: TGTGCCAGCAGTTTAATGGGCAAGAGCTCACCCCTCCACTTT.

This chain uses TRBV6-1 with TRBJ1-1; 10 bases map to TRBD1. CDR1 and CDR2 from the germline V gene are MNHNS and SASEGT. Unmatched junction bases numbered 12, after V lost 6 bases and J lost 8 bases. This CDR3 has 15 amino acids. CDR3: CASRGTGQGLLEAFF. The CDR3 DNA reads as TGTGCCAGCAGGGGAACGGGACAGGGGCTCCTCGAAGCTTTCTTT.

This chain uses TRBV3-1 with TRBJ1-4; a weak D match, TRBD1 (5 bases). In germline, CDR1 is LGHDT, CDR2 YNNKEL (reference sequence). With 0 bases removed from V and 8 bases from J, the gap between germline ends came to 13 bases. The CDR3 runs 15 residues. CDR3 region: CASSQERGGREKLFF. The CDR3, as DNA: TGTGCCAGCAGCCAAGAGCGGGGCGGACGAGAAAAACTGTTTTTT.

V gene TRBV3-1 combines with J gene TRBJ2-7; D might be TRBD1 (5 bases). The J call is in doubt because the DNA end fits TRBJ2-4 better. The CDR3 is 13 residues long. Looked up from germline, CDR1 is LGHDT and CDR2 is YNNKEL (reference sequence). CDR3 in DNA: TGTGCCAGCAGCCAAGATCAGGGTTACATTCAGTACTTC. Translation gives CASSQDQGYIQYF.

Note on this clonotype: The junction departs from the called germline gene at one end, perhaps through a read error. The CDR3 DNA sequence: TGTGCCATCAGTGAGTGGGACAGGGACAATGGGCAGTTCTTC. Amino acid sequence: CAISEWDRDNGQFF. The V call is TRBV10-3, the J call TRBJ2-1; 9 nucleotides agree with TRBD1. Germline values: CDR1 ENHRY, CDR2 SYGVKD. The CDR3 length is 14 residues.

With respect to this clonotype: A read error may account for a junction end that differs from germline. CDR3 protein: CVSSRAPRTDTQYF. CDR3 DNA sequence: TGTGTCAGCAGTAGGGCGCCTCGCACAGATACGCAGTATTTT. The gene calls are TRBV12-3 or TRBV12-4 and TRBJ2-3; unclear D gene. The CDR3 runs 14 residues.

Many counts were recorded for this clonotype. One end of the junction fails to match germline, which may point to a read error. The J gene is TRBJ1-1, the V gene TRBV5-1; 10 nucleotides agree with TRBD1. Germline lookup yields CDR1 SGHRS and CDR2 YFSETQ. There are 14 residues in the CDR3. Here the CDR3 reads CASSRTGGDTEAFF. The CDR3 coding sequence is TGTGCCAGCAGCCGGACAGGGGGAGACACTGAAGCTTTCTTT.